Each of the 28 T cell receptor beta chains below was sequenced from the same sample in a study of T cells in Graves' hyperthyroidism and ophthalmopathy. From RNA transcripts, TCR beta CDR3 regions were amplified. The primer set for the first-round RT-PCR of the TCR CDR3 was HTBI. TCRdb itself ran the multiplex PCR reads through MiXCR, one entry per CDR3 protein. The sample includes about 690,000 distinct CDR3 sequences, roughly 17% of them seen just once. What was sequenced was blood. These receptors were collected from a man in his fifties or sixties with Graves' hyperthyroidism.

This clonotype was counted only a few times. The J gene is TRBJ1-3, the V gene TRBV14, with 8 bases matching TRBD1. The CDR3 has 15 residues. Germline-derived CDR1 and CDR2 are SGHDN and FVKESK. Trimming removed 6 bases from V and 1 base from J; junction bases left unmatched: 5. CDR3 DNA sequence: TGTGCCAGCAGAAGGACAGGGAAGTCTGGAAACACCATATATTTT. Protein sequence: CASRRTGKSGNTIYF.

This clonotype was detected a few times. The CDR3 bases are TGTGCCAGCAGCCAGGGGACAGGGAGCGCCTATGGCTACACCTTC. Its translation: CASSQGTGSAYGYTF. This chain joins TRBV3-1 and TRBJ1-2, with 9 bases fitting TRBD1. The J segment lost 4 bases and the V segment lost 3 bases, leaving 6 bases of the junction unmatched. CDR3 length: 15 residues. Germline-derived CDR1 and CDR2 are LGHDT and YNNKEL (reference sequence). The whole variable domain, remainder taken from reference TRBV3-1 and TRBJ1-2, is DTAVSQTPKYLVTQMGNDKSIKCEQNLGHDTMYWYKQDSKKFLKIMFSYNNKELIINETVPNRFSPKSPDKAHLNLHINSLELGDSAVYFCASSQGTGSAYGYTFGSGTRLTVV.

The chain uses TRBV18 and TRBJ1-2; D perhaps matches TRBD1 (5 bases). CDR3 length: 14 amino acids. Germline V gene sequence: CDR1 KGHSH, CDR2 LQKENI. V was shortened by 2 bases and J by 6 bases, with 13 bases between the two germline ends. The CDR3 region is CASSPVPGTDGYTF. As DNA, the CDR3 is TGTGCCAGCTCACCAGTTCCAGGGACCGATGGCTACACCTTC.

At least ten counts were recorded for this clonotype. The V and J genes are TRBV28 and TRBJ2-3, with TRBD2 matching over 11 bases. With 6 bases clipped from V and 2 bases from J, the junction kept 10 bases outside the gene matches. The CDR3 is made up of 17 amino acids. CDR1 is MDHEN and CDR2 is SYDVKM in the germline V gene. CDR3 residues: CASSLPTSGTSTDTQYF. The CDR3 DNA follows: TGTGCCAGCAGCCTCCCGACTAGCGGGACTTCCACAGATACGCAGTATTTT.

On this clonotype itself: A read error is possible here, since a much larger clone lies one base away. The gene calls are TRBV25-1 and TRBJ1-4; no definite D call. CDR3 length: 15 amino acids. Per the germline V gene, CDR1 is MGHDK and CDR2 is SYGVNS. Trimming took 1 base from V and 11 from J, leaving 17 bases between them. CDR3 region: CASSELDQIRRKLFF. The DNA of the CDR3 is TGTGCCAGCAGTGAATTGGACCAAATACGGAGGAAACTGTTTTTT.

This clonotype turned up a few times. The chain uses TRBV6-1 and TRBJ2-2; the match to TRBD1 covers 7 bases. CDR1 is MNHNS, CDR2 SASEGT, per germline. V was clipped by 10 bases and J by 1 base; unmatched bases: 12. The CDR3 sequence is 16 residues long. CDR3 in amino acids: CATLQGQGQNTGELFF. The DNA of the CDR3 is TGTGCCACCCTACAGGGGCAGGGTCAGAACACCGGGGAGCTGTTTTTT.

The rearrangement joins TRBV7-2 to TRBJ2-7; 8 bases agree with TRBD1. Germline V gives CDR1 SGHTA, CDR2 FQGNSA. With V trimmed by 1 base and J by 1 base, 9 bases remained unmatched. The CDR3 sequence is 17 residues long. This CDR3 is CASSLGYGQGFSYEQYF. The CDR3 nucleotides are TGTGCCAGCAGCTTAGGATACGGACAGGGATTTTCCTACGAGCAGTACTTC. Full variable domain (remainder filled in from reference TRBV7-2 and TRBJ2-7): GAGVSQSPSNKVTEKGKDVELRCDPISGHTALYWYRQSLGQGLEFLIYFQGNSAPDKSGLPSDRFSAERTGGSVSTLTIQRTQQEDSAVYLCASSLGYGQGFSYEQYFGPGTRLTVT.

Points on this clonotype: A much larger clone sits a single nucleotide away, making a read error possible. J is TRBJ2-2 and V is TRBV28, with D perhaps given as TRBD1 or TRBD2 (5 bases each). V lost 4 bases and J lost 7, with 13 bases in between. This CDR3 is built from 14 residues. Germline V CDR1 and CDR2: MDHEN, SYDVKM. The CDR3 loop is CASSSRGASGELFF. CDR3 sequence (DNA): TGTGCCAGCAGTTCGAGGGGAGCTAGCGGGGAGCTGTTTTTT.

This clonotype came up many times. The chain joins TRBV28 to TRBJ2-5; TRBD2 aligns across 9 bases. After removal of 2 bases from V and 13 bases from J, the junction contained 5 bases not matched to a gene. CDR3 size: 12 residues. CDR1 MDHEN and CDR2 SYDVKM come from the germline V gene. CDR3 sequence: CASSLLGLAPYF. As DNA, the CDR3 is TGTGCCAGCAGTTTACTGGGACTAGCACCGTACTTC.

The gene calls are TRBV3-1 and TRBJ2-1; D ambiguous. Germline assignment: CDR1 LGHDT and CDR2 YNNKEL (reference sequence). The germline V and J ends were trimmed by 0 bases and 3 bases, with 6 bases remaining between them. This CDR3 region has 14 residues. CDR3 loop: CASSQDFNYNEQFF. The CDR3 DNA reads TGTGCCAGCAGCCAAGACTTCAACTACAATGAGCAGTTCTTC.

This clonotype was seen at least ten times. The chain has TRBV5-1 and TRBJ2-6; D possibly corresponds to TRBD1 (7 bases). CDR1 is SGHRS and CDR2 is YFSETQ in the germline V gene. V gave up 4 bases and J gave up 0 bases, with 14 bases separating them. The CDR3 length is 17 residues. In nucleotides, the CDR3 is TGCGCCAGCAGCCGCGGGACAGCGAGCTCTGGGGCCAACGTCCTGACTTTC. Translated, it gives CASSRGTASSGANVLTF.

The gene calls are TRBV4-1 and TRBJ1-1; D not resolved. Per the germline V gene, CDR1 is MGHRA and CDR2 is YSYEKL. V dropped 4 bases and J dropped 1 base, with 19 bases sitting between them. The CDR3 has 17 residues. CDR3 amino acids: CASSRPLAPSGNTEAFF. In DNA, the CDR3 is TGCGCCAGCAGCCGACCGTTGGCACCCTCGGGGAACACTGAAGCTTTCTTT.

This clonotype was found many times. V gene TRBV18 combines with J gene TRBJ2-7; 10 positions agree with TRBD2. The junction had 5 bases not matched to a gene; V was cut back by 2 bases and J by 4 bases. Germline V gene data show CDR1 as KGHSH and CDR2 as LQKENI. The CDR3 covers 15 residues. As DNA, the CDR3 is TGTGCCAGCTCACCAGAGCGGGAGGGCCCGTACGAGCAGTACTTC. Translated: CASSPEREGPYEQYF. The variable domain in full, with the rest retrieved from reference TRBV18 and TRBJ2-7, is NAGVMQNPRHLVRRRGQEARLRCSPMKGHSHVYWYRQLPEEGLKFMVYLQKENIIDESGMPKERFSAEFPKEGPSILRIQQVVRGDSAAYFCASSPEREGPYEQYFGPGTRLTVT.

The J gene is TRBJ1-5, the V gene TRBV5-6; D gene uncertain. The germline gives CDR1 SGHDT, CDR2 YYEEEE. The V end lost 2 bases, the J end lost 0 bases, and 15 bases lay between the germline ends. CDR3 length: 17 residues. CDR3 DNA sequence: TGTGCCAGCAGCTTTGGTGGACCCCCTTATAGCAATCAGCCCCAGCATTTT. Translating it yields CASSFGGPPYSNQPQHF.

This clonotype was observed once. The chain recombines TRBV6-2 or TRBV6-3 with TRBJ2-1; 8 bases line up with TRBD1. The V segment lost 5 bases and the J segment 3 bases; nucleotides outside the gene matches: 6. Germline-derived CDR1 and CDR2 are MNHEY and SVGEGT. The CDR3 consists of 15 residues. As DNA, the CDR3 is TGTGCCAGCAGTGTGACAGGGGATAACTACAATGAGCAGTTCTTC. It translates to CASSVTGDNYNEQFF.

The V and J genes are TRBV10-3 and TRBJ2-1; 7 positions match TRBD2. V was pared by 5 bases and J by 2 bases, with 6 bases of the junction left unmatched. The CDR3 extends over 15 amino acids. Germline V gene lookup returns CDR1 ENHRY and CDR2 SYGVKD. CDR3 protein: CAISLGLPTYNEQFF. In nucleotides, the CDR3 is TGTGCCATCAGTCTGGGACTACCCACCTACAATGAGCAGTTCTTC.

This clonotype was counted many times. CDR3 nucleotide sequence: TGTGCCAGCAGTCCTAAGACTAGCGGGAGTCGGTACGAGCAGTACTTC. Its translation is CASSPKTSGSRYEQYF. The chain uses TRBV6-1 and TRBJ2-7; the match to TRBD2 covers 12 bases. The length of the CDR3 is 16 residues. With 5 bases clipped from V and 4 bases from J, the junction kept 9 bases outside the gene matches. CDR1 and CDR2 (germline): MNHNS, SASEGT.

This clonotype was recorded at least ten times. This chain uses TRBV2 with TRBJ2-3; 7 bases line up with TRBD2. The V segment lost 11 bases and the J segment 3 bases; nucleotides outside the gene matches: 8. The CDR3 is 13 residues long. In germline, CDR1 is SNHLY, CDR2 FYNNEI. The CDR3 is CAAPGGRTDTQYF. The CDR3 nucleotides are TGTGCCGCTCCGGGAGGTCGGACAGATACGCAGTATTTT.

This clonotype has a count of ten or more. In DNA, the CDR3 is TGTGCCAGCAGTTACCCGAGGGGGCCTACCGGGGAGCTGTTTTTT. It codes for CASSYPRGPTGELFF. V usage is TRBV6-2 or TRBV6-3 and J usage is TRBJ2-2; 7 bases agree with TRBD1. Germline V CDR1 and CDR2: MNHEY, SVGEGT. Trimming took 2 bases from V and 5 from J; bases not matched to a gene: 5. The length of the CDR3 is 15 residues.

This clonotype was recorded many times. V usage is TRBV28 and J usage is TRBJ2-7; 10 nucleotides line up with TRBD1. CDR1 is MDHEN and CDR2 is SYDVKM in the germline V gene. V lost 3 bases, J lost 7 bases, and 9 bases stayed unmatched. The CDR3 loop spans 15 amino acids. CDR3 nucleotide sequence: TGTGCCAGCAGTTTCCTCGGGACAGGGGCAAAAGAGCAGTACTTC. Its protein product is CASSFLGTGAKEQYF.

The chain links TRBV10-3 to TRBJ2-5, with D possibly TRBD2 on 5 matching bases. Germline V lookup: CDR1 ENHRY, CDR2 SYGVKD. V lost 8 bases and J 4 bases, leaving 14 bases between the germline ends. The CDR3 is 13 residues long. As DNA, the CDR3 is TGTGCCATCGCCTCAGTGGAGGCAGAGACCCAGTACTTC. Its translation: CAIASVEAETQYF.

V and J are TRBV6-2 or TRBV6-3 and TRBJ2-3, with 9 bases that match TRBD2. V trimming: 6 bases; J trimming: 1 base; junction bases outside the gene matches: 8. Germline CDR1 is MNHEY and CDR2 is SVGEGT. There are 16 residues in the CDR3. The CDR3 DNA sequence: TGTGCCAGCAGCCTCTCCAGCGGGAGGCGCACAGATACGCAGTATTTT. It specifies CASSLSSGRRTDTQYF.

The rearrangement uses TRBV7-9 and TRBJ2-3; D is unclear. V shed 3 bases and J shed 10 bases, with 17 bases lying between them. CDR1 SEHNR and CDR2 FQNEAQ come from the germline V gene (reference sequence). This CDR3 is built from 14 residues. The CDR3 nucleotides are TGTGCCAGCAGCTTTCCTGACCCCGCTTCGGCGCAGTATTTT. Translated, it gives CASSFPDPASAQYF.

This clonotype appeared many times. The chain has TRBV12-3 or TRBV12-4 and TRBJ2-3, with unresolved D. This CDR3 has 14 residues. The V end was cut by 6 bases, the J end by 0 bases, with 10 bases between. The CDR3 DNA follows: TGTGCCAGCAGAGGGAAATCTAGCACAGATACGCAGTATTTT. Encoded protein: CASRGKSSTDTQYF.

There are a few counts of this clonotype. The CDR3 protein is CATLAGPLSNQPQHF. The CDR3 nucleotides are TGTGCCACCCTCGCGGGGCCGCTTAGCAATCAGCCCCAGCATTTT. The V gene is TRBV6-1, the J gene TRBJ1-5; TRBD1 is a possible D gene (5 bases). Germline V CDR1 and CDR2: MNHNS, SASEGT. The CDR3 totals 15 residues. Trimming took off 10 bases at V and 0 bases at J, with 16 bases between the two ends.

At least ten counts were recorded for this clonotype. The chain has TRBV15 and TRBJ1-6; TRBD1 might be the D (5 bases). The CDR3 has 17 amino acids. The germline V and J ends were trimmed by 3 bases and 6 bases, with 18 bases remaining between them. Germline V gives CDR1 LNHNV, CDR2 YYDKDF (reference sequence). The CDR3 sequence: CATSSRLRDGINSPLHF. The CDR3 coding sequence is TGTGCCACCAGCAGCAGACTTAGGGACGGAATTAATTCACCCCTCCACTTT.

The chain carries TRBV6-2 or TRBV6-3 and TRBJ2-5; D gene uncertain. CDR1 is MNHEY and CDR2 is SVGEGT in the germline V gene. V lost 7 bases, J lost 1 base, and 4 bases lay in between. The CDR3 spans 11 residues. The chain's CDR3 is CASTPQETQYF. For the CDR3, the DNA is TGTGCCAGCACTCCCCAAGAGACCCAGTACTTC.

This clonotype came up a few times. The CDR3 region is CASSLYSGFTGELFF. The DNA for the CDR3 is TGTGCCAGCAGCTTGTACTCCGGGTTCACCGGGGAGCTGTTTTTT. The chain recombines TRBV5-6 with TRBJ2-2, with no clear D. This CDR3 is 15 amino acids long. Germline CDR1 and CDR2: SGHDT and YYEEEE. V lost 1 base and J lost 4, with 11 bases in between.